This TCR beta chain was captured by sequencing in a study of blood T cell repertoires in COVID-19. The CDR3 runs 15 residues. The germline gives CDR1 SGHTA, CDR2 FQGNSA. V was clipped by 2 bases and J by 8 bases, with 13 bases between them. Original processing notes: By means of reference gene primer amplification, nucleated cell counts were estimated. Method: immunoSEQ multiplex PCR; TCRdb's copy keeps in-frame clones and lacks some. That table supplies the V and J calls and clone size; D and trimming were determined from the DNA. The sample shows about 170,000 clones, 87% of them seen only once. This clone was recorded once.

The chain combines TRBV7-2 with TRBJ1-6; a weak D match, TRBD1 (5 bases). This clonotype was obtained from a woman between 45 and 60 years old with acute or convalescent COVID-19. Sample: peripheral blood. This CDR3 is CASSLYTQGDSPLHF. The CDR3 nucleotides read TGTGCCAGCAGCTTATATACCCAGGGCGATTCACCCCTCCACTTT.